The 2 T cell receptor beta chains given below trace back to one sample, sequenced in a study of cytomegalovirus exposure and HLA in healthy donors. Amplification used 60 Vbeta primers and 13 Jbeta primers. Profiled with immunoSEQ multiplex PCR; TCRdb holds only in-frame clones, not every one. Of more than 150,000 clones listed, 82% were seen once; the top ten hold roughly 1.4%. The sample consisted of PBMCs. Receptors were obtained from a man in his forties in good health and CMV-seronegative.

The chain carries TRBV6-5 and TRBJ1-3; D possibly corresponds to TRBD1 (6 bases). The CDR3 runs 15 residues. Germline V gene lookup returns CDR1 MNHEY and CDR2 SVGAGI. Trimming removed 0 bases from V and 9 bases from J, with 15 bases in between. The CDR3 loop is CASSYSVQGVGTIYF. CDR3 nucleotides: TGTGCCAGCAGTTACTCGGTACAGGGAGTCGGCACCATATATTTT.

This sequence joins TRBV11-2 and TRBJ2-1, with 10 bases matching TRBD1. This CDR3 is built from 14 residues. Germline V CDR1 and CDR2: SGHAT, FQNNGV. J was trimmed by 9 bases and V by 5 bases; bases with no gene match: 7. The CDR3 is CASSPDRGQSEQFF. The CDR3 region has the DNA TGTGCCAGCAGCCCAGACAGGGGGCAGAGTGAGCAGTTCTTC.